This record covers a single TCR beta chain. CDR1 and CDR2 from the germline V gene are SGHNT and YENEEA. Unmatched junction bases numbered 3, after V lost 0 bases and J lost 9 bases. CDR3 length: 13 amino acids. These data are taken from a study of cytomegalovirus exposure and HLA in healthy donors. Generated by immunoSEQ multiplex PCR, the TCRdb table keeps only in-frame clones and is missing some. The sample includes about 200,000 clones, about 81% of them seen just once. The chain links TRBV11-3 to TRBJ2-3; 7 nucleotides line up with TRBD2. The TCR comes from a young woman in good health and CMV-seronegative. The sample comprised PBMCs. CDR3 nucleotide sequence: TGTGCCAGCAGCTTAGATACGCGGGGGACGCAGTATTTT. Its protein product is CASSLDTRGTQYF.